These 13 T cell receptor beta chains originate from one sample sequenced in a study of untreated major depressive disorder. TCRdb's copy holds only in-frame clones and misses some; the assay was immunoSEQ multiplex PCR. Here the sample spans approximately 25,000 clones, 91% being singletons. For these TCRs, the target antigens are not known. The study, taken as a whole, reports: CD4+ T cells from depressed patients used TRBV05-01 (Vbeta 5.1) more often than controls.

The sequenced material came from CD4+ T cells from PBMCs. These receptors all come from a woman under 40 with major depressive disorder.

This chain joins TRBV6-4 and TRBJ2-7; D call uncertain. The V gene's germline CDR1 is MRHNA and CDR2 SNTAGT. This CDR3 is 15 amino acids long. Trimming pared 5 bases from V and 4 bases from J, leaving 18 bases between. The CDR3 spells CASSKVFLRPYEQYF. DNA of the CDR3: TGTGCCAGCAGTAAAGTCTTCCTTCGCCCGTACGAGCAGTACTTC.

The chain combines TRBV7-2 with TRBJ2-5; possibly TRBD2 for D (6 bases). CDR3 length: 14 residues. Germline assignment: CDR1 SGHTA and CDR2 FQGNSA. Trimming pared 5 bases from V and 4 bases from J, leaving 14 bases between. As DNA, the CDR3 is TGTGCCAGCAGCCGGGGACGGGGAGGAGAGACCCAGTACTTC. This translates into CASSRGRGGETQYF.

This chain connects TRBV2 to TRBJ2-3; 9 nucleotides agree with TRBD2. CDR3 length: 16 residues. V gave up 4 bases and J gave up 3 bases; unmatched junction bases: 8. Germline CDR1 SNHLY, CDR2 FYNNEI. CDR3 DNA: TGTGCCAGCAGTGCCAGCGGGAGGCTTCTGACAGATACGCAGTATTTT. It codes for CASSASGRLLTDTQYF.

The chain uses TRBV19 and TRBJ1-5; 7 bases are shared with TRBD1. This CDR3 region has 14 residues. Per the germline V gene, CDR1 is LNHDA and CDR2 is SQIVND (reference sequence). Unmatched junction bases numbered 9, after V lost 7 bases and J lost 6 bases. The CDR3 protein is CASNDDRVGQPQHF. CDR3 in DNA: TGTGCCAGTAACGACGACAGGGTTGGTCAGCCCCAGCATTTT.

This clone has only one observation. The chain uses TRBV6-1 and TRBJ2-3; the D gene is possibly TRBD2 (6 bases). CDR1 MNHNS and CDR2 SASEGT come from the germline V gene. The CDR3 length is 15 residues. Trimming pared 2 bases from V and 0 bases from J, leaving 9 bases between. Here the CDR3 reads CASSELATSTDTQYF. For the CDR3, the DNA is TGTGCCAGCAGTGAACTAGCGACAAGCACAGATACGCAGTATTTT.

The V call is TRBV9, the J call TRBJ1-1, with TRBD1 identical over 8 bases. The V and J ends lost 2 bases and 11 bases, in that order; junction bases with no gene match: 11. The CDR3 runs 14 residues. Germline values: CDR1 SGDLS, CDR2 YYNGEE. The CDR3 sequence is CASSVQGAQEEAFF. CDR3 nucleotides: TGTGCCAGCAGCGTTCAGGGGGCGCAGGAAGAGGCTTTCTTT.

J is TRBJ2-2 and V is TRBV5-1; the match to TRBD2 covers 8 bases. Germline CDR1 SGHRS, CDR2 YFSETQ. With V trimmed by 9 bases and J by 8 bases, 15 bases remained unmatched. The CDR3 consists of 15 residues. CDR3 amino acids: CATQGGGNPTGELFF. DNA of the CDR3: TGCGCCACACAAGGCGGGGGGAATCCAACTGGGGAGCTGTTTTTT.

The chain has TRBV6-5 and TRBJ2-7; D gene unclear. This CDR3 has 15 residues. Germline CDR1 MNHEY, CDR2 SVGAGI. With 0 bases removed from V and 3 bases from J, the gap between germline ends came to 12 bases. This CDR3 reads CASSYSIPSLYEQYF. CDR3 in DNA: TGTGCCAGCAGTTACTCGATTCCCAGCCTCTACGAGCAGTACTTC.

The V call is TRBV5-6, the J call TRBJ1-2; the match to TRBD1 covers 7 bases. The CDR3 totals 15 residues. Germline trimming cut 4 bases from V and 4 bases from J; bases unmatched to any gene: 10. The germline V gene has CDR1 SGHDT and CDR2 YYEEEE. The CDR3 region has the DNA TGTGCCAGCAGCGGGAGGGTCACAGGGGCCTATGGCTACACCTTC. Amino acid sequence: CASSGRVTGAYGYTF.

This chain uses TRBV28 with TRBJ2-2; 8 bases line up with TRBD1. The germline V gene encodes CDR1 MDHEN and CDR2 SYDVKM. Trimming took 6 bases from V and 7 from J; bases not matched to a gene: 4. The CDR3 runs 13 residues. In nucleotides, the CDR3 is TGTGCCAGCAGCCAGGGGGCAGACGGGGAGCTGTTTTTT. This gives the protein CASSQGADGELFF.

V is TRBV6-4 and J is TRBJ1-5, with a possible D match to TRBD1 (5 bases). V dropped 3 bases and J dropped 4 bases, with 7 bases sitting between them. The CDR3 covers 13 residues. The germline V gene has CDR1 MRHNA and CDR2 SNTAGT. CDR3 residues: CASSEQENQPQHF. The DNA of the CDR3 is TGTGCCAGCAGTGAACAGGAGAATCAGCCCCAGCATTTT.

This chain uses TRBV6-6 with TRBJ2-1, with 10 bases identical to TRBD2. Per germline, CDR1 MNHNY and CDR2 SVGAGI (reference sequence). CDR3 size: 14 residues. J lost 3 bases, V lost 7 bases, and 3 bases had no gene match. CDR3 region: CASTLAGVYNEQFF. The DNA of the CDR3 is TGTGCCAGCACCCTAGCGGGGGTCTACAATGAGCAGTTCTTC.

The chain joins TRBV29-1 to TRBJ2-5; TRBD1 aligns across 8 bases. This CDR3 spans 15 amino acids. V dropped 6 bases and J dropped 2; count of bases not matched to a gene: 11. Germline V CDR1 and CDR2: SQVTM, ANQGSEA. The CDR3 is CSVNRGAGGQETQYF. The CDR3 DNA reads TGCAGCGTGAACAGGGGGGCGGGCGGTCAAGAGACCCAGTACTTC.